This T cell receptor beta chain was sequenced in a study of blood T cell repertoires in COVID-19. About the study: Italy, Spain and the United States were the sources of the convalescent and acute COVID-19 samples.

In the original analysis: Reference gene primer amplification gave estimated nucleated cell counts. Sequenced by immunoSEQ multiplex PCR; TCRdb stores in-frame clones only, minus some. V and J calls and clone size are given by that table; D and trimming were obtained from the DNA. The sample includes 200,000 to 250,000 clones, about 83% of them seen just once. V lost 8 bases and J lost 2, with 15 bases in between. CDR1 and CDR2 (germline): MNHEY, SVGAGI. The CDR3 has 14 residues. V usage is TRBV6-5 and J usage is TRBJ1-1; D perhaps matches TRBD1 (6 bases). The sample comprised peripheral blood. The sequence was collected from a woman in her 50s with acute or convalescent COVID-19. CDR3 DNA sequence: TGTGCCAGCTCCCAGGGGCTGGCAAACACTGAAGCTTTCTTT. It translates to CASSQGLANTEAFF.